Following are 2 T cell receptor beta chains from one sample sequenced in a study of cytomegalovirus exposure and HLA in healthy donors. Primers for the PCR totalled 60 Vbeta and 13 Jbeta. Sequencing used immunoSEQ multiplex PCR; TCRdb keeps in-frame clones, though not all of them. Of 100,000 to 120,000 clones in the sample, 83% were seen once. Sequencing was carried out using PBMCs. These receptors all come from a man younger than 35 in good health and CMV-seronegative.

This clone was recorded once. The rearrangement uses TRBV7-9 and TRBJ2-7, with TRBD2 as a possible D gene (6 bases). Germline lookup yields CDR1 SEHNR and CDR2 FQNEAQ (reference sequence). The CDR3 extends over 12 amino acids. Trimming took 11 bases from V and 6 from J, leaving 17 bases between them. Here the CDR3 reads CASGTPPGEQYF. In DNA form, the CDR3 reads TGTGCCTCGGGGACTCCACCTGGCGAGCAGTACTTC.

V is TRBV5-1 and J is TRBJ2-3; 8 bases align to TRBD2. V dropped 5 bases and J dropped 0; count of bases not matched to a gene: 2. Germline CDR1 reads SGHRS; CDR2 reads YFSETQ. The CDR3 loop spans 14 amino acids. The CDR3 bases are TGCGCCAGCAGTAGCGGGGATAGCACAGATACGCAGTATTTT. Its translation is CASSSGDSTDTQYF.